The TCR beta chain described here comes from a study of vaccination and CD4 T cells after COVID-19. As for the study in general: Overlapping peptides of the spike proteins of SARS-CoV-2, HCoV-NL63, HCoV-OC43 and HCoV-229E were used for cell stimulation.

Described treatment: roughly nine-day PBMC culture with coronavirus spike peptide pools or control peptides (ViraFEST assay). Sequenced with the Oncomine TCR Beta short-read assay was DNA taken from cultured CD4+ T cells. Genomic DNA extraction was carried out from cultured CD4+ T cells. TCRdb processed the PCR reads anew with MiXCR; each CDR3 protein has one entry. The repertoire has 9,500 to 15,000 distinct CDR3 sequences, roughly two fifths of them found once; the top ten carry around 22%. Comments on this clonotype: Its antigen is not identified.

From germline, CDR1 is MNHNS and CDR2 SASEGT. With V trimmed by 5 bases and J by 3 bases, 9 bases remained unmatched. This CDR3 region has 15 residues. The gene calls are TRBV6-1 and TRBJ2-7; 8 bases map to TRBD1. Sequencing input: cultured CD4+ T cells from blood. The receptor's source is a human donor with COVID-19. Written as DNA, the CDR3 is TGTGCCAGCAGTACCCCTGACAGGGGCATCTACGAGCAGTACTTC. Translation gives CASSTPDRGIYEQYF.